These T cell receptor beta chains were read from a single sample in a study of blood T cell repertoires in COVID-19. Sequencing used immunoSEQ multiplex PCR; TCRdb keeps in-frame clones, though not all of them. Of fewer than 250,000 clones listed, roughly 87% are singletons. Specimen: PBMCs or T cells enriched from blood (not recorded which). The receptors originated from a man aged 25 to 40 who had recovered from COVID-19. CDR3s leave out the opening cysteine and the closing phenylalanine or tryptophan.

j_call,v_call,cdr3_length,cdr3_aa
TRBJ2-3,TRBV27,10,ASSRTSDTQY
TRBJ2-5,TRBV3-1/TRBV3-2,12,ASSLQGARETQY
TRBJ1-1,TRBV28,12,ASMIRGGNTEAF
TRBJ2-5,TRBV6-5,13,ASSRRGGIQETQY
TRBJ2-7,TRBV5-1,11,ASSFSSGSQRY
TRBJ2-2,TRBV6-4,12,ASSSGRATGELF
TRBJ2-1,TRBV24-1,11,ATSDWTSGSAF
TRBJ1-2,TRBV3-1/TRBV3-2,11,ASSRDSPYGYT
TRBJ2-2,TRBV24-1,13,ATSEGTGDPGELF
TRBJ2-3,TRBV28,14,ASTSGAGGPLDTQY
TRBJ2-5,TRBV6-2/TRBV6-3,13,ASSSTPGTGGTQY
TRBJ1-2,TRBV28,13,ASSFPRGQSYGYT
TRBJ1-2,TRBV6-5,11,ASSPTYNYGYT
TRBJ2-2,TRBV5-4,15,ASSPTGTSGRAGELF
TRBJ1-1,TRBV7-3,12,ASSLSPGDIQAF
TRBJ2-7,TRBV18,13,ASSPAPLISYEQY
TRBJ2-2,TRBV7-9,16,ASSSRTSGRAVTGELF
TRBJ2-2,TRBV3-1/TRBV3-2,14,ASSPIRARATGELF
TRBJ2-2,TRBV4-3,16,ASSQEGLGATNTGELF
TRBJ2-5,TRBV24-1,15,ATSGGVRTSHPETQY
TRBJ2-2,TRBV11-3,11,ASSSGDTGELF
TRBJ1-2,TRBV19,12,ASRTAQGFYGYT
TRBJ1-2,TRBV2,11,ASGTATNYGYT
TRBJ1-1,TRBV12-3/TRBV12-4,11,ASLTGGNTEAF
TRBJ2-7,TRBV27,10,ASSLQGDEQY
TRBJ1-2,TRBV19,13,ASRPFLDRNYGYT
TRBJ1-6,TRBV20-1,11,SASSDRESPLH
TRBJ1-3,TRBV27,13,ASSPIGQAGNTIY
TRBJ1-1,TRBV10-3,12,AISEGGGGTEAF